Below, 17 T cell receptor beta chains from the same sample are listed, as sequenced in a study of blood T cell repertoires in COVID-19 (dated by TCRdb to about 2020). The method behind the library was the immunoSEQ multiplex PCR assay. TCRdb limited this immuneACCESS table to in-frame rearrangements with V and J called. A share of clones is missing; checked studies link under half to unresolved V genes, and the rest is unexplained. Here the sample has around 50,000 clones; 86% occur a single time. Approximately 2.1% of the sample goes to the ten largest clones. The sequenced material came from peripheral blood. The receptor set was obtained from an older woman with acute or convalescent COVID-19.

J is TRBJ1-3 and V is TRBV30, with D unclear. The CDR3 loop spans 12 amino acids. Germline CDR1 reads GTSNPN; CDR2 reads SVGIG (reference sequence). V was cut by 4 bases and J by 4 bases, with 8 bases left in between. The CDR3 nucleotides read TGTGCCTGGACTTCTAAAGGAAACACCATATATTTT. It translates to CAWTSKGNTIYF.

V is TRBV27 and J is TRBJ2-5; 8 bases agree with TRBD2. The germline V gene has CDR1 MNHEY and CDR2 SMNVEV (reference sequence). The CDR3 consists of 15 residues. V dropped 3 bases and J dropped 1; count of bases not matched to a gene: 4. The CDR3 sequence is CASSLERGSQETQYF. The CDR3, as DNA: TGTGCCAGCAGTTTGGAGCGGGGGAGCCAAGAGACCCAGTACTTC.

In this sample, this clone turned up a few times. In nucleotides, the CDR3 is TGTGCCAGCAGCCAACGACACGGTGGAAATCAGCCCCAGCATTTT. Translated: CASSQRHGGNQPQHF. The V and J genes are TRBV28 and TRBJ1-5; no reliable D call. The germline CDR1 and CDR2 sequences are MDHEN and SYDVKM. Trimming took off 6 bases at V and 4 bases at J, with 16 bases between the two ends. The CDR3 extends over 15 amino acids. The full variable domain, with the rest looked up from reference TRBV28 and TRBJ1-5, is DVKVTQSSRYLVKRTGEKVFLECVQDMDHENMFWYRQDPGLGLRLIYFSYDVKMKEKGDIPEGYSVSREKKERFSLILESASTNQTSMYLCASSQRHGGNQPQHFGDGTRLSIL.

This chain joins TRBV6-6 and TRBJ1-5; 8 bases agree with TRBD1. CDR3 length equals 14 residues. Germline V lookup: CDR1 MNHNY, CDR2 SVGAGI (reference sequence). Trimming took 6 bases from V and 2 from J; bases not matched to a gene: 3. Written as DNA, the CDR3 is TGTGCCAGCAGGGAGGACAGGGGCAATCAGCCCCAGCATTTT. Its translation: CASREDRGNQPQHF.

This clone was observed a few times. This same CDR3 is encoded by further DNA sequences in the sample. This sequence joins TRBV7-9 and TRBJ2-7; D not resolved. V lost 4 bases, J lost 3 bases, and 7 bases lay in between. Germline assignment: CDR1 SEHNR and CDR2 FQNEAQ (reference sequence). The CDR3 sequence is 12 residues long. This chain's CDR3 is CASSSRIYEQYF. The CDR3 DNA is TGTGCCAGCAGCTCCCGTATCTACGAGCAGTACTTC. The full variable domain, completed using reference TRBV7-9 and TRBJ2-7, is DTGVSQNPRHKITKRGQNVTFRCDPISEHNRLYWYRQTLGQGPEFLTYFQNEAQLEKSRLLSDRFSAERPKGSFSTLEIQRTEQGDSAMYLCASSSRIYEQYFGPGTRLTVT.

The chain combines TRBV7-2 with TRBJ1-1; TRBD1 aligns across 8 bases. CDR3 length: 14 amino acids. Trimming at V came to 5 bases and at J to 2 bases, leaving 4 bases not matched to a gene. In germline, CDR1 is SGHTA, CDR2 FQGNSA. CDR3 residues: CASSRTGINTEAFF. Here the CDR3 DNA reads TGTGCCAGCAGCCGGACAGGGATTAACACTGAAGCTTTCTTT.

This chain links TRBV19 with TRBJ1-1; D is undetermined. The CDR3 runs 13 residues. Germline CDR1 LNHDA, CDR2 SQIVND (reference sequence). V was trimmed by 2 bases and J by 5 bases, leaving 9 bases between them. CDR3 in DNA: TGTGCCAGTAGTATATGGCGGTGGACTGAAGCTTTCTTT. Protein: CASSIWRWTEAFF.

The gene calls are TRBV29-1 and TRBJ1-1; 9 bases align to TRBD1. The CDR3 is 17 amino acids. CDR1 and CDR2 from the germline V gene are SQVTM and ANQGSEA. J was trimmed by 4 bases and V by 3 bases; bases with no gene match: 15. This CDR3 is CSVELTTGGRVITEAFF. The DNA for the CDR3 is TGCAGCGTTGAGCTAACGACAGGGGGGCGGGTTATCACTGAAGCTTTCTTT.

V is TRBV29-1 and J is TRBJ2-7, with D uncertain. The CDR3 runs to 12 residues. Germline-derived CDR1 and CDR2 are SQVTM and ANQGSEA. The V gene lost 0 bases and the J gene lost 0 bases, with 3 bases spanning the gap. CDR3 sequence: CSVEESSYEQYF. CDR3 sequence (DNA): TGCAGCGTTGAAGAGAGCTCCTACGAGCAGTACTTC.

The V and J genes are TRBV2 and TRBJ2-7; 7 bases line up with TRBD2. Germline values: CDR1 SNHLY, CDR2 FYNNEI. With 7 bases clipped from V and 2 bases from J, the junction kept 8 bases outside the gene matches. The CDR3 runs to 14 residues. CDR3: CASKDREATYEQYF. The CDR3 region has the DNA TGTGCCAGCAAAGACCGGGAGGCCACCTACGAGCAGTACTTC.

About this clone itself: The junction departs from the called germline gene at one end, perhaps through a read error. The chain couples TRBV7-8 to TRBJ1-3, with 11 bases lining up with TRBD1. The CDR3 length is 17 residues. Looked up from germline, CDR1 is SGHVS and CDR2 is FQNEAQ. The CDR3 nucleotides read TGTGCCAGCAGCTTAGGAGGACAGGGGGCGTCGGGAAGCACCATATATTTT. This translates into CASSLGGQGASGSTIYF.

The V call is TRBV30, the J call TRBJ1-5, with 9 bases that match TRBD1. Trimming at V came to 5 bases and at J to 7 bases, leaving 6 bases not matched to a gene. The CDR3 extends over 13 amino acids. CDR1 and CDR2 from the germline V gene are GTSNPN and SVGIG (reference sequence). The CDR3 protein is CAWAQGAGQPQHF. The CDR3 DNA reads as TGTGCCTGGGCACAGGGGGCAGGACAGCCCCAGCATTTT.

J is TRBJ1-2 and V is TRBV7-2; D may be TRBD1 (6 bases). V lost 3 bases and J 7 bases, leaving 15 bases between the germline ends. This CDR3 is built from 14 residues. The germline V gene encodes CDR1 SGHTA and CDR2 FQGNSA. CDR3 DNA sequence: TGTGCCAGCAGCTTTTACAGGGCCTCTGGTGGCTACACCTTC. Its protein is CASSFYRASGGYTF.

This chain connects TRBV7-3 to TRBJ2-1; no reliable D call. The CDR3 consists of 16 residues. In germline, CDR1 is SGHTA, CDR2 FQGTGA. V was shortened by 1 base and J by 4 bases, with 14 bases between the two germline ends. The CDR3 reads CASSLSGDPRYNEQFF. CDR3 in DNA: TGTGCCAGCAGCTTAAGTGGCGACCCTAGGTACAATGAGCAGTTCTTC.

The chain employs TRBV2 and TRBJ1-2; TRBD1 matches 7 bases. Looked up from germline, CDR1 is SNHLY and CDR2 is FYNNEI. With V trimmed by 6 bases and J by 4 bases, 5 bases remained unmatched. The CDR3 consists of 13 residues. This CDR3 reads CASRRDSLYGYTF. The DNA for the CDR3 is TGTGCCAGCAGAAGGGACAGCCTCTATGGCTACACCTTC.

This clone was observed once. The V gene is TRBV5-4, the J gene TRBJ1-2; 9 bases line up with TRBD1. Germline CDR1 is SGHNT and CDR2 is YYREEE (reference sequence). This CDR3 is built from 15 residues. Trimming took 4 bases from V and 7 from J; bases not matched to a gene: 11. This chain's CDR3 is CASSRTGQGLSGYTF. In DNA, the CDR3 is TGTGCCAGCAGCCGAACGGGACAGGGTCTCTCTGGCTACACCTTC.

Written as DNA, the CDR3 is TGTGCCAGCACCTCCGTGCGGGAGCAGTTCTTC. As protein: CASTSVREQFF. This chain links TRBV12-3 or TRBV12-4 with TRBJ2-1; D is unresolved. This CDR3 spans 11 amino acids. Trimming took 7 bases from V and 10 from J, leaving 11 bases between them.